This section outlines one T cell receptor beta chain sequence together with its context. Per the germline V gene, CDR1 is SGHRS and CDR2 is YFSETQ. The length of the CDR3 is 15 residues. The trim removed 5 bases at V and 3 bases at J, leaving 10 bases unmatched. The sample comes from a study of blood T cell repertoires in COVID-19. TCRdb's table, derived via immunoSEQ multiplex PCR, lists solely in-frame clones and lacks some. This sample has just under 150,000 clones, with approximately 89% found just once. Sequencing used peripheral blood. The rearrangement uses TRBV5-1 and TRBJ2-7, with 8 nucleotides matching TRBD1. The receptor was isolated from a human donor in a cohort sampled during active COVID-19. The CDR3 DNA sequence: TGCGCCAGCAGTTTAGGACAGGGTCGTAGCTACGAGCAGTACTTC. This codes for CASSLGQGRSYEQYF.